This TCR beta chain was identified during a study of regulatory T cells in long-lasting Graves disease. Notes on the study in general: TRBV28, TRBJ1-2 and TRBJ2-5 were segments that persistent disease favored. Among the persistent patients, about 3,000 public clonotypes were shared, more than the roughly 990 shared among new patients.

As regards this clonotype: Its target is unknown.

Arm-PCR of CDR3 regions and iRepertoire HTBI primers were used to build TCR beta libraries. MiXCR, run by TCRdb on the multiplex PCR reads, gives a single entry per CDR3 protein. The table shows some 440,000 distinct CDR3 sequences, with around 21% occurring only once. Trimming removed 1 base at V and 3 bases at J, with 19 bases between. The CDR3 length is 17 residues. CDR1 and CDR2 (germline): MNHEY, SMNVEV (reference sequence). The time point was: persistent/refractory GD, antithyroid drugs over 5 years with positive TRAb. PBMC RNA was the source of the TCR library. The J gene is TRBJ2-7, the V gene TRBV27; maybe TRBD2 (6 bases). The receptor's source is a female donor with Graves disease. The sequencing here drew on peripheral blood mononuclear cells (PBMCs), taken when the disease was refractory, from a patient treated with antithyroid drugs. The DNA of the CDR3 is TGTGCCAGCAGTTTATTCGGGAGTGGGTCTGCGCGCTACGAGCAGTACTTC. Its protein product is CASSLFGSGSARYEQYF.